This T cell receptor beta chain was recovered during a study of blood T cell repertoires in COVID-19. Looking at the study overall: Sample material is recorded as cDNA or gDNA derived from T cells, B-cell-depleted T cells, or PBMCs.

Recruited during active infection, patients (from Seattle) were subsequently followed longitudinally. In the original workflow: Nucleated cell number was recorded as an estimate derived from reference gene primer amplification. Libraries were prepared by immunoSEQ multiplex PCR; TCRdb keeps only in-frame clonotypes and omits some of them. V and J calls and clone size are given by that table; D and trimming were obtained from the DNA. The profile shows hundreds of thousands of clones, about 89% of them singletons. The V gene end was trimmed by 3 bases and the J gene end by 5 bases; junction bases not matched to a gene: 9. The CDR3 runs 16 residues. Germline loops: CDR1 KGHSH, CDR2 LQKENI.

Sequencing input: peripheral blood. This clonotype was sampled from a woman in her 50s with COVID-19, enrolled during active disease. V gene TRBV18 combines with J gene TRBJ2-2, with 7 nucleotides matching TRBD2. The CDR3 DNA reads TGTGCCAGCTCACCCCCCGGTACGGGGGGAACCGGGGAGCTGTTTTTT. Its protein is CASSPPGTGGTGELFF.